This T cell receptor beta chain was recorded in a study of cytomegalovirus exposure and HLA in healthy donors. Donors counted as nominally healthy when sampled, yet unrecorded immune exposures were likely. Study-level results: Exclusion applied to some V segments, including TRBV6-2 and TRBV6-3, as they were indistinguishable. Accurate prediction of most subjects' HLA-A and HLA-B alleles from TCR beta sequences was reported.

The PCR made use of 60 Vbeta and 13 Jbeta primers. Original analysis: The count from a later analysis was 70 million to 85 million unique TCR beta chains, roughly 11 million of them shared. The data were produced by immunoSEQ multiplex PCR, yet TCRdb's version contains in-frame clones alone and is incomplete. V, J and clone size are taken as reported in that table, and D and trimming were inferred from the DNA itself. The data show approximately 110,000 clones, with around 80% seen just once and 2.5% to 3.5% held by the top ten. This clone was recorded a few times. The antigen is undetermined. The V end lost 4 bases, the J end lost 7 bases, and 15 bases lay between the germline ends. Germline assignment: CDR1 SGHNT and CDR2 YYREEE (reference sequence). The length of the CDR3 is 13 residues.

This chain uses TRBV5-4 with TRBJ2-7; D may be TRBD2 (5 bases). The origin of this receptor is a woman aged 40-49 years in good health and CMV-seronegative. Sequencing used PBMCs. CDR3 DNA sequence: TGTGCCAGCAGCCCTCCAGACCGAGGGGAGCAGTACTTC. Amino acids: CASSPPDRGEQYF. Based on the CDR3 plus reference TRBV5-4 and TRBJ2-7, the full variable domain is ETGVTQSPTHLIKTRGQQVTLRCSSQSGHNTVSWYQQALGQGPQFIFQYYREEENGRGNFPPRFSGLQFPNYSSELNVNALELDDSALYLCASSPPDRGEQYFGPGTRLTVT.